Listed below are T cell receptor beta chains from one sample, sequenced in a study of PD-1 blockade in classical Hodgkin lymphoma. Using immunoSEQ multiplex PCR, the repertoire was profiled, and TCRdb retains in-frame clones only, with some absent. The sample lists 110,000 or so clones; 70% to 90% were seen once. The material was peripheral blood mononuclear cells (PBMCs), obtained before the second cycle of nivolumab. The receptors stem from a human donor with classical Hodgkin lymphoma. Each CDR3 is given with its conserved first and last residue. D genes are given only for firm matches. The listing skips clone size in some rows; elsewhere it reads once, few, many or a size class.

CDR3aa: CASSQDRPPYEQYF
CDR3nt: TGCGCCAGCAGCCAGGACAGGCCCCCCTACGAGCAGTACTTC
j_gene: TRBJ2-7
abundance: NA
v_gene: TRBV4-1
d_gene: TRBD1
len: 14

CDR3aa: CASSAGIGTASDGYTF
CDR3nt: TGCGCCAGCAGCGCAGGCATTGGGACAGCCTCGGATGGCTACACCTTC
j_gene: TRBJ1-2
abundance: NA
v_gene: TRBV5-1
d_gene: TRBD1
len: 16

CDR3aa: CASRGQTNTEAFF
CDR3nt: TGTGCCAGCCGTGGACAGACGAACACTGAAGCTTTCTTT
j_gene: TRBJ1-1
abundance: NA
v_gene: TRBV14
d_gene: NA
len: 13

CDR3aa: CASSFNVNANTGELFF
CDR3nt: TGCGCCAGCAGCTTTAACGTTAACGCGAACACCGGGGAGCTGTTTTTT
j_gene: TRBJ2-2
abundance: NA
v_gene: TRBV5-1
d_gene: NA
len: 16

CDR3aa: CASSLVGGYGYTF
CDR3nt: TGTGCCAGCAGCTTGGTAGGGGGCTATGGCTACACCTTC
j_gene: TRBJ1-2
abundance: NA
v_gene: TRBV5-4
d_gene: NA
len: 13

CDR3aa: CASSTRQGGGYTF
CDR3nt: TGTGCCAGCAGTACCAGACAGGGTGGTGGCTACACCTTC
j_gene: TRBJ1-2
abundance: NA
v_gene: TRBV6-4
d_gene: TRBD1
len: 13

CDR3aa: CASEASGASYEQYF
CDR3nt: TGTGCCAGTGAGGCTAGCGGGGCCTCCTACGAGCAGTACTTC
j_gene: TRBJ2-7
abundance: NA
v_gene: TRBV28
d_gene: TRBD2
len: 14

CDR3aa: CASRTPPLTGELFF
CDR3nt: TGTGCCAGCAGGACCCCCCCGCTGACCGGGGAGCTGTTTTTT
j_gene: TRBJ2-2
abundance: NA
v_gene: TRBV4-2
d_gene: NA
len: 14

CDR3aa: CATSRVRETYNEQFF
CDR3nt: TGTGCCACCAGCAGAGTACGGGAAACCTACAATGAGCAGTTCTTC
j_gene: TRBJ2-1
abundance: NA
v_gene: TRBV15
d_gene: NA
len: 15

CDR3aa: CATSTGAAGGYTF
CDR3nt: TGTGCCACCAGCACCGGGGCGGCGGGAGGCTACACCTTC
j_gene: TRBJ1-2
abundance: NA
v_gene: TRBV15
d_gene: NA
len: 13

CDR3aa: CASSPSLLAGFYEQYF
CDR3nt: TGTGCCAGCAGTCCCTCGTTACTAGCGGGATTCTACGAGCAGTACTTC
j_gene: TRBJ2-7
abundance: NA
v_gene: TRBV27
d_gene: TRBD2
len: 16

CDR3aa: CASSLGTNSNQPQHF
CDR3nt: TGTGCCAGCAGCTTAGGGACAAATAGCAATCAGCCCCAGCATTTT
j_gene: TRBJ1-5
abundance: once
v_gene: TRBV7-9
d_gene: NA
len: 15

CDR3aa: CASSQALPGQGISYEQYF
CDR3nt: TGTGCCAGCAGCCAGGCTTTGCCGGGACAGGGGATCTCCTACGAGCAGTACTTC
j_gene: TRBJ2-7
abundance: NA
v_gene: TRBV4-2
d_gene: TRBD1
len: 18

CDR3aa: CASSSEGGFTNEQFF
CDR3nt: TGTGCCAGCAGCTCCGAAGGGGGATTTACAAATGAGCAGTTCTTC
j_gene: TRBJ2-1
abundance: NA
v_gene: TRBV5-5
d_gene: NA
len: 15

CDR3aa: CASSLMELGTDTQYF
CDR3nt: TGTGCCAGCAGCTTAATGGAGTTGGGCACAGATACGCAGTATTTT
j_gene: TRBJ2-3
abundance: NA
v_gene: TRBV11-2
d_gene: NA
len: 15

CDR3aa: CASSREDTGELFF
CDR3nt: TGTGCCAGCAGCAGGGAGGACACCGGGGAGCTGTTTTTT
j_gene: TRBJ2-2
abundance: NA
v_gene: TRBV2
d_gene: NA
len: 13

CDR3aa: CASSIPGGTGELFF
CDR3nt: TGTGCCAGTAGTATTCCGGGGGGCACCGGGGAGCTGTTTTTT
j_gene: TRBJ2-2
abundance: NA
v_gene: TRBV19
d_gene: TRBD2
len: 14

CDR3aa: CASSQEGRLNLGEKLFF
CDR3nt: TGTGCCAGCAGCCAAGAAGGCCGCCTGAACCTGGGGGAAAAACTGTTTTTT
j_gene: TRBJ1-4
abundance: NA
v_gene: TRBV4-2
d_gene: NA
len: 17

CDR3aa: CATSRDPRDRGSPGRNTGELFF
CDR3nt: TGTGCCACCAGCAGAGATCCGAGGGACAGGGGGTCCCCGGGCCGGAACACCGGGGAGCTGTTTTTT
j_gene: TRBJ2-2
abundance: NA
v_gene: TRBV15
d_gene: TRBD1
len: 22

CDR3aa: CASSQDHTKANYGYTF
CDR3nt: TGCGCCAGCAGCCAAGATCACACCAAGGCTAACTATGGCTACACCTTC
j_gene: TRBJ1-2
abundance: NA
v_gene: TRBV4-1
d_gene: NA
len: 16

CDR3aa: CASSSPTPPLNIQYF
CDR3nt: TGTGCCAGCAGCTCGCCGACTCCCCCCTTAAACATTCAGTACTTC
j_gene: TRBJ2-4
abundance: NA
v_gene: TRBV7-2
d_gene: NA
len: 15

CDR3aa: CAWSVGGGGNTEAFF
CDR3nt: TGTGCCTGGAGTGTAGGTGGCGGTGGGAACACTGAAGCTTTCTTT
j_gene: TRBJ1-1
abundance: NA
v_gene: TRBV30
d_gene: NA
len: 15

CDR3aa: CAWSPGPNYGYTF
CDR3nt: TGTGCCTGGAGCCCGGGACCAAACTATGGCTACACCTTC
j_gene: TRBJ1-2
abundance: few
v_gene: TRBV30
d_gene: NA
len: 13

CDR3aa: CASSPGTLRNYGYTF
CDR3nt: TGTGCCAGCAGTCCCGGGACACTTCGCAACTATGGCTACACCTTC
j_gene: TRBJ1-2
abundance: NA
v_gene: TRBV6-5
d_gene: NA
len: 15

CDR3aa: CASSSGPTREQYF
CDR3nt: TGTGCCAGCAGCTCCGGACCAACGAGGGAGCAGTACTTC
j_gene: TRBJ2-7
abundance: NA
v_gene: TRBV7-9
d_gene: NA
len: 13

CDR3aa: CASSVGTGGTQYF
CDR3nt: TGTGCCAGCAGCGTAGGAACTGGTGGGACCCAGTACTTC
j_gene: TRBJ2-5
abundance: NA
v_gene: TRBV9
d_gene: NA
len: 13

CDR3aa: CASSALTSGGNNEQFF
CDR3nt: TGTGCCAGTAGTGCCTTGACTAGCGGCGGGAACAATGAGCAGTTCTTC
j_gene: TRBJ2-1
abundance: NA
v_gene: TRBV19
d_gene: TRBD2
len: 16

CDR3aa: CASSYSNQGHEQFF
CDR3nt: TGTGCCAGCAGTTACTCGAATCAGGGCCATGAGCAGTTCTTC
j_gene: TRBJ2-1
abundance: NA
v_gene: TRBV6-5
d_gene: NA
len: 14

CDR3aa: CASSLGWATSSGANVLTF
CDR3nt: TGTGCCAGCAGTTTAGGGTGGGCAACCAGCTCTGGGGCCAACGTCCTGACTTTC
j_gene: TRBJ2-6
abundance: NA
v_gene: TRBV28
d_gene: NA
len: 18

CDR3aa: CASGLRGVPGGPDGYTF
CDR3nt: TGTGCCAGCGGGCTTCGGGGGGTGCCAGGGGGACCAGATGGCTACACCTTC
j_gene: TRBJ1-2
abundance: NA
v_gene: TRBV13
d_gene: TRBD1
len: 17

CDR3aa: CASSHRTSGTDEQYF
CDR3nt: TGCGCCAGCAGTCATAGGACTAGCGGGACCGACGAGCAGTACTTC
j_gene: TRBJ2-7
abundance: NA
v_gene: TRBV4-1
d_gene: TRBD2
len: 15

CDR3aa: CASSSQTGPAYEQYF
CDR3nt: TGCGCCAGCAGCTCACAGACAGGGCCCGCCTACGAGCAGTACTTC
j_gene: TRBJ2-7
abundance: NA
v_gene: TRBV5-1
d_gene: TRBD1
len: 15

CDR3aa: CASSLSGSGYNEQFF
CDR3nt: TGTGCCAGCAGTTTATCGGGGAGCGGGTACAATGAGCAGTTCTTC
j_gene: TRBJ2-1
abundance: NA
v_gene: TRBV27
d_gene: NA
len: 15

CDR3aa: CASTDPQGARGYTF
CDR3nt: TGTGCCAGCACAGACCCACAGGGGGCGCGGGGCTACACCTTC
j_gene: TRBJ1-2
abundance: NA
v_gene: TRBV2
d_gene: TRBD1
len: 14

CDR3aa: CASSRTSGSEYEQYF
CDR3nt: TGTGCCAGCAGCCGGACTAGCGGGAGTGAATACGAGCAGTACTTC
j_gene: TRBJ2-7
abundance: NA
v_gene: TRBV7-2
d_gene: TRBD2
len: 15

CDR3aa: CASSPYGQGSEAFF
CDR3nt: TGTGCCAGCAGCCCATACGGACAGGGTTCTGAAGCTTTCTTT
j_gene: TRBJ1-1
abundance: once
v_gene: TRBV5-6
d_gene: TRBD1
len: 14

CDR3aa: CASSLVSQLNTEAFF
CDR3nt: TGTGCCAGCAGCTTAGTTTCACAACTGAACACTGAAGCTTTCTTT
j_gene: TRBJ1-1
abundance: NA
v_gene: TRBV7-9
d_gene: NA
len: 15

CDR3aa: CASSSDPVREQYF
CDR3nt: TGTGCCAGCAGTTCGGACCCCGTTCGGGAGCAGTACTTC
j_gene: TRBJ2-7
abundance: few
v_gene: TRBV27
d_gene: NA
len: 13

CDR3aa: CTSGNFGTSGQCPYNEQFF
CDR3nt: TGCACCAGCGGGAATTTCGGGACTAGCGGCCAATGTCCCTACAATGAGCAGTTCTTC
j_gene: TRBJ2-1
abundance: NA
v_gene: TRBV1
d_gene: NA
len: 19

CDR3aa: CASSQAAGKETQYF
CDR3nt: TGTGCCAGCAGCCAAGCGGCAGGGAAAGAGACCCAGTACTTC
j_gene: TRBJ2-5
abundance: once
v_gene: TRBV7-8
d_gene: NA
len: 14

CDR3aa: CASSASGSTDTQYF
CDR3nt: TGTGCCAGCAGCGCTTCTGGCTCCACAGATACGCAGTATTTT
j_gene: TRBJ2-3
abundance: NA
v_gene: TRBV11-2
d_gene: NA
len: 14

CDR3aa: CASSRLGLTDTQYF
CDR3nt: TGTGCCAGTAGCCGACTGGGATTAACAGATACGCAGTATTTT
j_gene: TRBJ2-3
abundance: NA
v_gene: TRBV19
d_gene: NA
len: 14

CDR3aa: CASSLGLANNEQFF
CDR3nt: TGTGCCAGCAGCTTAGGACTAGCGAACAATGAGCAGTTCTTC
j_gene: TRBJ2-1
abundance: NA
v_gene: TRBV7-2
d_gene: TRBD2
len: 14

CDR3aa: CASMQGGYSNQPQHF
CDR3nt: TGTGCCAGTATGCAGGGTGGTTATAGCAATCAGCCCCAGCATTTT
j_gene: TRBJ1-5
abundance: once
v_gene: TRBV19
d_gene: NA
len: 15

CDR3aa: CASSDEAGNTEAFF
CDR3nt: TGTGCCAGCAGTGATGAAGCGGGGAACACTGAAGCTTTCTTT
j_gene: TRBJ1-1
abundance: NA
v_gene: TRBV2
d_gene: NA
len: 14

CDR3aa: CASSYSILVDVRAFF
CDR3nt: TGTGCCAGCAGTTACTCGATACTAGTTGACGTTAGAGCTTTCTTT
j_gene: TRBJ1-1
abundance: NA
v_gene: TRBV6-5
d_gene: NA
len: 15

CDR3aa: CASSFPPWGERYNEQFF
CDR3nt: TGTGCCAGCAGTTTCCCCCCATGGGGAGAACGTTACAATGAGCAGTTCTTC
j_gene: TRBJ2-1
abundance: NA
v_gene: TRBV27
d_gene: NA
len: 17

CDR3aa: CASSLNSGPSYNEQFF
CDR3nt: TGTGCCAGCAGCCTTAATAGCGGACCCTCCTACAATGAGCAGTTCTTC
j_gene: TRBJ2-1
abundance: NA
v_gene: TRBV9
d_gene: NA
len: 16

CDR3aa: CASSLGGSGTEAFF
CDR3nt: TGTGCCAGCAGTTTAGGCGGTAGCGGTACTGAAGCTTTCTTT
j_gene: TRBJ1-1
abundance: NA
v_gene: TRBV28
d_gene: NA
len: 14

CDR3aa: CAISQRHPIVPSYNEQFF
CDR3nt: TGTGCCATCAGCCAGAGACACCCCATAGTACCGTCCTACAATGAGCAGTTCTTC
j_gene: TRBJ2-1
abundance: NA
v_gene: TRBV10-3
d_gene: NA
len: 18

CDR3aa: CASSPGTGGGEQYF
CDR3nt: TGTGCCAGCAGTCCCGGGACAGGTGGAGGCGAGCAGTACTTC
j_gene: TRBJ2-7
abundance: NA
v_gene: TRBV6-5
d_gene: TRBD1
len: 14

CDR3aa: CASRLAPRGLFNEKLFF
CDR3nt: TGTGCAAGTCGCTTAGCGCCCCGGGGACTATTTAATGAAAAACTGTTTTTT
j_gene: TRBJ1-4
abundance: NA
v_gene: TRBV12-2
d_gene: NA
len: 17

CDR3aa: CASSSGTGWDF
CDR3nt: TGTGCCAGCAGCTCGGGGACAGGGTGGGACTTC
j_gene: TRBJ2-7
abundance: few
v_gene: TRBV7-9
d_gene: TRBD1
len: 11

CDR3aa: CASSQDPSGNYNEQFF
CDR3nt: TGCGCCAGCAGCCAAGATCCTAGCGGCAACTACAATGAGCAGTTCTTC
j_gene: TRBJ2-1
abundance: NA
v_gene: TRBV4-1
d_gene: TRBD2
len: 16

CDR3aa: CASCRDTNSNQPQHF
CDR3nt: TGTGCCAGCTGCCGGGACACCAATAGCAATCAGCCCCAGCATTTT
j_gene: TRBJ1-5
abundance: NA
v_gene: TRBV2
d_gene: NA
len: 15

CDR3aa: CAWSAWDRSTEAFF
CDR3nt: TGTGCCTGGAGTGCCTGGGACAGGAGTACTGAAGCTTTCTTT
j_gene: TRBJ1-1
abundance: NA
v_gene: TRBV30
d_gene: TRBD1
len: 14

CDR3aa: CASSPQRSTSEQFF
CDR3nt: TGTGCCAGCAGTCCCCAACGATCGACTAGTGAGCAGTTCTTC
j_gene: TRBJ2-1
abundance: NA
v_gene: TRBV27
d_gene: NA
len: 14

CDR3aa: CASSLDMNTEAFF
CDR3nt: TGTGCCAGCAGCTTAGACATGAACACTGAAGCTTTCTTT
j_gene: TRBJ1-1
abundance: NA
v_gene: TRBV7-9
d_gene: NA
len: 13

CDR3aa: CASSLYRVSEQYF
CDR3nt: TGTGCCAGCAGCTTATACAGGGTTTCCGAGCAGTACTTC
j_gene: TRBJ2-7
abundance: few
v_gene: TRBV7-2
d_gene: NA
len: 13

CDR3aa: CASSLGINTGTEAFF
CDR3nt: TGTGCCAGCAGCTTAGGCATCAATACAGGCACTGAAGCTTTCTTT
j_gene: TRBJ1-1
abundance: NA
v_gene: TRBV7-2
d_gene: NA
len: 15